These 10 T cell receptor beta chains came from one sample sequenced in a study of T cells after yellow fever vaccination. Via MiXCR, TCRdb re-called the 5' RACE reads, giving one row per CDR3 protein. The table lists approximately 510,000 distinct CDR3 sequences, 20% to 25% of them singletons. This material consisted of PBMCs, taken about 20 days after the first yellow fever vaccination. These receptors all come from a man between 18 and 35 years old who received the YFV17D yellow fever vaccine.

The chain links TRBV6-5 to TRBJ1-6; D gene ambiguous. Per the germline V gene, CDR1 is MNHEY and CDR2 is SVGAGI. Trimming shortened V by 2 bases and J by 13 bases, and 15 bases separated the two germline ends. This CDR3 is 14 amino acids long. CDR3 sequence: CASSYQPRMTPLHF. The CDR3 DNA is TGTGCCAGCAGTTACCAACCCCGGATGACGCCCCTCCACTTT.

The genes are TRBV6-5 and TRBJ1-6, with D perhaps matching TRBD1 (5 bases). V was clipped by 0 bases and J by 7 bases, with 10 bases between them. Germline CDR1 reads MNHEY; CDR2 reads SVGAGI. CDR3 length: 15 amino acids. The CDR3 DNA is TGTGCCAGCAGTTACTCATCGACAGCCAATTCACCCCTCCACTTT. The encoded protein is CASSYSSTANSPLHF.

The J gene is TRBJ1-5, the V gene TRBV4-3, with D unclear. This CDR3 is 16 amino acids long. Germline CDR1 reads LGHNA; CDR2 reads YSLEER. The V and J ends lost 0 bases and 2 bases respectively, with 11 bases between them. The CDR3 reads CASSQDLIFGNQPQHF. In nucleotides, the CDR3 is TGCGCCAGCAGCCAAGATCTGATTTTCGGCAATCAGCCCCAGCATTTT.

The chain couples TRBV12-3 or TRBV12-4 to TRBJ1-5, with D perhaps TRBD1 (5 bases). This CDR3 is built from 15 residues. The germline V and J ends were trimmed by 3 bases and 1 base, with 10 bases remaining between them. CDR3 bases: TGTGCCAGCAGTTTTGGGGGGTCGAGCAATCAGCCCCAGCATTTT. Residues: CASSFGGSSNQPQHF.

This clonotype was detected ten times or more. The chain carries TRBV4-3 and TRBJ1-2; D call uncertain. CDR1 and CDR2 (germline): LGHNA, YSLEER. The CDR3 is made up of 15 amino acids. Trimming took off 4 bases at V and 0 bases at J, with 12 bases between the two ends. CDR3 nucleotide sequence: TGCGCCAGCAGCCCCGGACCCAAGACTAACTATGGCTACACCTTC. Amino acid sequence: CASSPGPKTNYGYTF.

CDR3 bases: TGTGCCAGCAGTTTTCGACTGTCCGGGGCCAACGTCCTGACTTTC. This encodes CASSFRLSGANVLTF. The chain carries TRBV6-5 and TRBJ2-6; D gene uncertain. Germline lookup yields CDR1 MNHEY and CDR2 SVGAGI. The CDR3 contains 15 residues. The germline V and J ends were trimmed by 4 bases and 4 bases, with 11 bases remaining between them.

This clonotype was observed a few times. CDR3 bases: TGTGCCAGCAGCCAAGAGCCTAGCGCCGCGAACACCGGGGAGCTGTTTTTT. Protein sequence: CASSQEPSAANTGELFF. The chain is built from TRBV4-2 and TRBJ2-2, with D tentatively TRBD2 (6 bases). The CDR3 is made up of 17 amino acids. V lost 0 bases and J lost 0, with 11 bases in between. Germline lookup yields CDR1 LGHNA and CDR2 YNFKEQ.

This clonotype was recorded many times. The J gene is TRBJ2-7, the V gene TRBV27; 7 nucleotides match TRBD1. J gave up 1 base and V 6 bases, and 3 bases lay outside the gene matches. The CDR3 covers 13 residues. The germline V gene has CDR1 MNHEY and CDR2 SMNVEV (reference sequence). The CDR3 sequence is CASSLRGSYEQYF. CDR3 sequence (DNA): TGTGCCAGCAGCCTCAGGGGGTCCTACGAGCAGTACTTC.

The genes are TRBV6-5 and TRBJ2-2, with 8 bases that match TRBD2. J lost 6 bases, V lost 0 bases, and 6 bases had no gene match. Germline V gene lookup returns CDR1 MNHEY and CDR2 SVGAGI. There are 16 residues in the CDR3. The CDR3: CASSYSRRGVAGELFF. The CDR3 nucleotides are TGTGCCAGCAGTTACTCGAGGCGGGGGGTAGCCGGGGAGCTGTTTTTT.

The rearrangement joins TRBV27 to TRBJ2-3; D remains ambiguous. V was shortened by 0 bases and J by 3 bases, with 4 bases between the two germline ends. CDR3 length: 13 residues. CDR1 is MNHEY, CDR2 SMNVEV, per germline (reference sequence). In DNA form, the CDR3 reads TGTGCCAGCAGTTTATCATGGACAGATACGCAGTATTTT. It is translated as CASSLSWTDTQYF.